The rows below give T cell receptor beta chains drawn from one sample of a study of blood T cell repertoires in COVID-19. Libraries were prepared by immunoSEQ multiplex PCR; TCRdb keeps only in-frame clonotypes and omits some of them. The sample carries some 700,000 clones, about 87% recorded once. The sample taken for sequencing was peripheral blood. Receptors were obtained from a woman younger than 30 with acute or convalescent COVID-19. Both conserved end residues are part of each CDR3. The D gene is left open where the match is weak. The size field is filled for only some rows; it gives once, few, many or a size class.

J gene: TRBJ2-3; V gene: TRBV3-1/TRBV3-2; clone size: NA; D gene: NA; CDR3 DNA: TGTGCCAGCAGCCCGAGGCTGGAACGGGATACGCAGTATTTT; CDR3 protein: CASSPRLERDTQYF
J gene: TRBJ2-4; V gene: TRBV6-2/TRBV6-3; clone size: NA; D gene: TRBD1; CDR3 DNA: TGTGCCAGCAGTCTGGGACAGTCAAACATTCAGTACTTC; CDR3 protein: CASSLGQSNIQYF
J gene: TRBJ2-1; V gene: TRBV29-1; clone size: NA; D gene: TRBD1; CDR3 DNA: TGCAGCGCCCCTAGGGGACAGGGCTACAATGAGCAGTTCTTC; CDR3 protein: CSAPRGQGYNEQFF
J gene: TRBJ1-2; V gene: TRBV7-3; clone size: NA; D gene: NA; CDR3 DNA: TGTGCCAGCAGCTTAATGGGGACACCCAATAACTATGGCTACACCTTC; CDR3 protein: CASSLMGTPNNYGYTF
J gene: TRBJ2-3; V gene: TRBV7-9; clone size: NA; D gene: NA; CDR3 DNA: TGTGCCAGCAGCTTAGCCCCGGGGTCCACAGATACGCAGTATTTT; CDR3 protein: CASSLAPGSTDTQYF
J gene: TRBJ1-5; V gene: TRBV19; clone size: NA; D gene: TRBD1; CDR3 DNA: TGTGCCTCGACAGGGGGCGGTCAGCCCCAGCATTTT; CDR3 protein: CASTGGGQPQHF
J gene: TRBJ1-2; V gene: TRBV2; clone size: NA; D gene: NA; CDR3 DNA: TGTGCCAGCCTAAAGGGCTCGGGGGGCGGAGGGTATGGCTACACCTTC; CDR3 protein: CASLKGSGGGGYGYTF
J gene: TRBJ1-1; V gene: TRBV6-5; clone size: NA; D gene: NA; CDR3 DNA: TGTGCCAGCAGTTACACAACAGTGAACACTGAAGCTTTCTTT; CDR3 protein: CASSYTTVNTEAFF
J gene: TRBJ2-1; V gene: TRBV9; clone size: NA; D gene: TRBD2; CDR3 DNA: TGTGCCAGCAGCGTAATCTTGGGGCGGGGGGAGCAGTTCTTC; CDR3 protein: CASSVILGRGEQFF
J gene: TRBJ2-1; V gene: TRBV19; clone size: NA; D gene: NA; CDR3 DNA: TGTGCCAGTAGTATCTTGGGGGCGCCTATTGAGCAGTTCTTC; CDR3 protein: CASSILGAPIEQFF
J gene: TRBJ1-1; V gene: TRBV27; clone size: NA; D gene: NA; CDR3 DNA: TGTGCCAGCAGTTTGGGGCTGAACACTGAAGCTTTCTTT; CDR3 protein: CASSLGLNTEAFF
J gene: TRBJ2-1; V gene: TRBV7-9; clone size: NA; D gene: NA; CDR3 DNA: TGTGCCAGCAGCCTCCTCAGCAATGAGCAGTTCTTC; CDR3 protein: CASSLLSNEQFF
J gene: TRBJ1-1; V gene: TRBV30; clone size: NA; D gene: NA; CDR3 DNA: TGTGCCTGGAGTTTGTACAGAAGAGAAGCTTTCTTT; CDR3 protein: CAWSLYRREAFF
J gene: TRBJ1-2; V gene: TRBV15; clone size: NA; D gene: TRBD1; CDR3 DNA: TGTGCCACCAGCAGAGATCGGCAGGGGGAGATCTATGGCTACACCTTC; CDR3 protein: CATSRDRQGEIYGYTF
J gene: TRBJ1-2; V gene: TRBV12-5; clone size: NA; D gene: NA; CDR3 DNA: TGTGCTAGTGGTTTCGAGTCTGACAGAACTAACTATGGCTACACCTTC; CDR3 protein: CASGFESDRTNYGYTF
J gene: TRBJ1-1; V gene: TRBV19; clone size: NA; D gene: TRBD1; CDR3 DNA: TGTGCCAGTAGTTGGACAGGAGATAACACTGAAGCTTTCTTT; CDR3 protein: CASSWTGDNTEAFF
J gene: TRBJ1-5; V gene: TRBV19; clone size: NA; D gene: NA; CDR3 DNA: TGTGCCAGTAGCCCCTCGAGTCGGAGGGTCGATCAGCCCCAGCATTTT; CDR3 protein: CASSPSSRRVDQPQHF
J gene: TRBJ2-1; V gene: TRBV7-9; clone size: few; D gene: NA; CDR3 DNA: TGTGCCAGCAGCTTAGGTGTGGGCTCCAATGAGCAGTTCTTC; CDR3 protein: CASSLGVGSNEQFF
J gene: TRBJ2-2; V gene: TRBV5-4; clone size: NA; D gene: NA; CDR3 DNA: TGTGCCAGCAGCTTGGGTAGCGCCGGGGAGCTGTTTTTT; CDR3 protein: CASSLGSAGELFF
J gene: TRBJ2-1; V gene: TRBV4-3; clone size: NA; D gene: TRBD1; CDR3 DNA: TGCGCCAGCAGCCAAGATGCGGGACAGGGGTACAATGAGCAGTTCTTC; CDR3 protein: CASSQDAGQGYNEQFF
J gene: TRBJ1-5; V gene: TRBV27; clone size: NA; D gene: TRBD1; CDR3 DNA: TGTGCCAGCAGTTGGACAGGGGTGGATAACAATCAGCCCCAGCATTTT; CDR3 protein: CASSWTGVDNNQPQHF
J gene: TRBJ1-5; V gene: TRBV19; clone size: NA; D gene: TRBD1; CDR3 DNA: TGTGCCAGTAGCCCGGACAGGTTTCGCAATCAGCCCCAGCATTTT; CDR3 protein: CASSPDRFRNQPQHF
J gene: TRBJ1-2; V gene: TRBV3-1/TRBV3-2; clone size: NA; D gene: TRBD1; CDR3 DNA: TGTGCCAGCAGCCAAGATTCCAGGGGGAACTATGGCTACACCTTC; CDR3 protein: CASSQDSRGNYGYTF
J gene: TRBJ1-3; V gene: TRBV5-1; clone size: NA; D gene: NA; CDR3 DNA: TGCGCCAGCAGCTTGGAAGGATCCAGGGGAAACACCATATATTTT; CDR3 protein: CASSLEGSRGNTIYF
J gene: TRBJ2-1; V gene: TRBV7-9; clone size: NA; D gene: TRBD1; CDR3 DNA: TGTGCCAGCAGCTCTGGGACAGGGGAGAAGCAGTTCTTC; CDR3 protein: CASSSGTGEKQFF
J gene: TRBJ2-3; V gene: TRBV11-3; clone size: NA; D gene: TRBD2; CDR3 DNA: TGTGCCAGCAGCCGCGGGGGGGATAAATACAATACGCAGTATTTT; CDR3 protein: CASSRGGDKYNTQYF
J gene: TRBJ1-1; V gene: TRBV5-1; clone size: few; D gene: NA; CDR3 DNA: TGCGCCAGCAGCTTCCTTTTTAGAGACAGGACTAACACTGAAGCTTTCTTT; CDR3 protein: CASSFLFRDRTNTEAFF
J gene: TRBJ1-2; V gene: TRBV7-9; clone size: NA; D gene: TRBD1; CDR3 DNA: TGTGCCAGCAGCTTAAATGGACAGGGTGGAGGCTACACCTTC; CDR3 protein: CASSLNGQGGGYTF
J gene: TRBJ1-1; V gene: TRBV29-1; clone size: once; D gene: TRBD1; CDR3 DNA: TGCAGCGTTGATCGGACAGGGGGCACAAACACTGAAGCTTTCTTT; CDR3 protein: CSVDRTGGTNTEAFF
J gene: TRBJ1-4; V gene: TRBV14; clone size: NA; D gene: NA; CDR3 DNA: TGTGCCAGCAGCCAAGATCTGGAAAAACTGTTTTTT; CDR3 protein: CASSQDLEKLFF
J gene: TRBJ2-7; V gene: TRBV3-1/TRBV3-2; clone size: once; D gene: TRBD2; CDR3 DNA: TGTGCCAGCAGCCAAGATCTGAGACTAGCGGGGGAAGGCCACGAGCAGTACTTC; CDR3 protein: CASSQDLRLAGEGHEQYF
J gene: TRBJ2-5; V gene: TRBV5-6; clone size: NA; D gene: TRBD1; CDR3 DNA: TGTGCCAGCAGCCTACAGGGGGCTGGGAAGACCCAGTACTTC; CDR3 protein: CASSLQGAGKTQYF
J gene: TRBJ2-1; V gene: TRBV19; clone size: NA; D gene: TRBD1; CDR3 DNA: TGTGCCAGTAGTATTGGGGGGACAGGGGGCCCCGAGCAGTTCTTC; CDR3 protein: CASSIGGTGGPEQFF